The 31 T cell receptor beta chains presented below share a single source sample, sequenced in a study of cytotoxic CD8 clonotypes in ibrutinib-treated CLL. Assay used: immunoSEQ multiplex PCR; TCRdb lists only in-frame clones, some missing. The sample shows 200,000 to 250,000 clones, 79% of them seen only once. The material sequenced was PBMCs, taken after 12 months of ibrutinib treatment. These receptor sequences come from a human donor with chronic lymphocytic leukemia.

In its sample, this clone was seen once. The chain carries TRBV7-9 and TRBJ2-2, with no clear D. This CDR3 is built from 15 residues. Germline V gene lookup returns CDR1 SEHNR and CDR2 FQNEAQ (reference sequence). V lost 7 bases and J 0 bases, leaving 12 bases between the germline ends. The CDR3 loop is CASINSHSNTGELFF. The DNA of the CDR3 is TGTGCCAGCATCAACAGCCATTCGAACACCGGGGAGCTGTTTTTT. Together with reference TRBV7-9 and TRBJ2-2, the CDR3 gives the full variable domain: DTGVSQNPRHKITKRGQNVTFRCDPISEHNRLYWYRQTLGQGPEFLTYFQNEAQLEKSRLLSDRFSAERPKGSFSTLEIQRTEQGDSAMYLCASINSHSNTGELFFGEGSRLTVL.

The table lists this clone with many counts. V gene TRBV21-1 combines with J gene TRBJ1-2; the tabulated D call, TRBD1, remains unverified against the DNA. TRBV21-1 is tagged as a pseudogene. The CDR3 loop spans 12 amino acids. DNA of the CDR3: TGTGCCAGCAGCAACCACAGGTATGGCTACACCTTC. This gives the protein CASSNHRYGYTF.

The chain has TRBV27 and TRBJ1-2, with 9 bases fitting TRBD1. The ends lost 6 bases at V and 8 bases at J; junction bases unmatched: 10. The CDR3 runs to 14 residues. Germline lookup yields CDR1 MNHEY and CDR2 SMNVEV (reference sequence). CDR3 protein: CASSRPGQGDGYTF. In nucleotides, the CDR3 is TGTGCCAGCAGCCGACCGGGACAGGGAGACGGCTACACCTTC.

CDR3 nucleotides: TGTGCCAGCAGCTTTAGTGGAGTTCAGCCCCAGCATTTT. Protein product: CASSFSGVQPQHF. This rearrangement joins TRBV7-8 to TRBJ1-5; the D is unclear. CDR1 is SGHVS, CDR2 FQNEAQ, per germline. The CDR3 extends over 13 amino acids. V was trimmed by 3 bases and J by 6 bases, leaving 9 bases between them.

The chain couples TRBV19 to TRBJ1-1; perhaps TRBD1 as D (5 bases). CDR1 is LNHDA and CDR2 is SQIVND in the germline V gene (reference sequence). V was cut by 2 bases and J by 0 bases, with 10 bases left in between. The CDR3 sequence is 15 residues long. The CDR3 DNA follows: TGTGCCAGTAGTATAAGGTCGGGGGTGAACACTGAAGCTTTCTTT. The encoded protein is CASSIRSGVNTEAFF.

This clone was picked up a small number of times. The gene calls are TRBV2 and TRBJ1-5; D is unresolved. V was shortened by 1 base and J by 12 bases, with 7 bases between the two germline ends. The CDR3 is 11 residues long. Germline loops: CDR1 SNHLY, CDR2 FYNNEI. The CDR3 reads CASSEGGFQHF. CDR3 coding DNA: TGTGCCAGCAGTGAAGGTGGGTTCCAGCATTTT.

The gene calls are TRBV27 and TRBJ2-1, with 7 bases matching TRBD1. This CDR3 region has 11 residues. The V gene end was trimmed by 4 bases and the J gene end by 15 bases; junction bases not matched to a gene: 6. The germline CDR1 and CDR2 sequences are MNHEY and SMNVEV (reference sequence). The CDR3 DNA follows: TGTGCCAGCAGTTCGCTCCGGGACAGGTTCTTC. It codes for CASSSLRDRFF.

CDR3 nucleotides: TGTGCCAGCAGTACCTTCAGGGGCACCAGCTCCTACAATGAGCAGTTCTTC. Amino acids: CASSTFRGTSSYNEQFF. The rearrangement links TRBV2 to TRBJ2-1, with D perhaps matching TRBD1 (6 bases). Between the trimmed V and J ends, which lost 5 bases and 0 bases, there was a span of 17 bases. This CDR3 is 17 amino acids long. From germline, CDR1 is SNHLY and CDR2 FYNNEI.

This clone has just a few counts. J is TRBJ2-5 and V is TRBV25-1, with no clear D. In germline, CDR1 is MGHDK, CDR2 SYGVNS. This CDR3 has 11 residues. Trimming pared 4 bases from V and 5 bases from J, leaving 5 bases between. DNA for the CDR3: TGTGCCAGCAGTGCGGTGGAGACCCAGTACTTC. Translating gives CASSAVETQYF.

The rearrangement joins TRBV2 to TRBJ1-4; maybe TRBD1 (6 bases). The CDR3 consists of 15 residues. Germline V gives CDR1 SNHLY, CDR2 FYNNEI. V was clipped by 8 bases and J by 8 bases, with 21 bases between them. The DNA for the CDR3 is TGTGCCAGCTCGTGGTGGGGACAACGAAGGGAAAAACTGTTTTTT. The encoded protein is CASSWWGQRREKLFF.

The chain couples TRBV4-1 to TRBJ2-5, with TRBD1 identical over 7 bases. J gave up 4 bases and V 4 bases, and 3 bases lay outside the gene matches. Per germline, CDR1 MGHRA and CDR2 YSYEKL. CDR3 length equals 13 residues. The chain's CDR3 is CASSPTGRETQYF. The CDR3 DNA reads TGCGCCAGCAGCCCGACAGGGAGAGAGACCCAGTACTTC.

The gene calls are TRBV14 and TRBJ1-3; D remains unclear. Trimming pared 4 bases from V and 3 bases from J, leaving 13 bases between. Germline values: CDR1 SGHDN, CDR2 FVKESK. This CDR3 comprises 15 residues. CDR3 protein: CASSLLTSFGNTIYF. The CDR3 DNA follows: TGTGCCAGCAGCCTACTCACAAGTTTTGGAAACACCATATATTTT. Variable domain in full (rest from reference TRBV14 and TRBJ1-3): EAGVTQFPSHSVIEKGQTVTLRCDPISGHDNLYWYRRVMGKEIKFLLHFVKESKQDESGMPNNRFLAERTGGTYSTLKVQPAELEDSGVYFCASSLLTSFGNTIYFGEGSWLTVV.

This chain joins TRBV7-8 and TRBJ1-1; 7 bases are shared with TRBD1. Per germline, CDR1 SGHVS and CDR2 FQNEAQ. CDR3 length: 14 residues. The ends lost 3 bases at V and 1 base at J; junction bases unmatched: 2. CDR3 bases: TGTGCCAGCAGCTTGACAGGGAAGAACACTGAAGCTTTCTTT. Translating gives CASSLTGKNTEAFF.

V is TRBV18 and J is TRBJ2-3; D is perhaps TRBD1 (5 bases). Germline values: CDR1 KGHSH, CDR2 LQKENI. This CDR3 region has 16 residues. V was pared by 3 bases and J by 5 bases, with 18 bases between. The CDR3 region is CASSPGYSSGLDTQYF. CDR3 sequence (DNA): TGTGCCAGCTCACCGGGTTATTCTTCAGGGTTAGATACGCAGTATTTT.

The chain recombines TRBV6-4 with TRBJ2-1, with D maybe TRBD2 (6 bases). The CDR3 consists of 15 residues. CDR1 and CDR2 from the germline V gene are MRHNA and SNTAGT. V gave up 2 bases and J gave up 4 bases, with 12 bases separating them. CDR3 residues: CASSDGGLGYNEQFF. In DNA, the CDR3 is TGTGCCAGCAGTGACGGAGGGTTAGGGTACAATGAGCAGTTCTTC.

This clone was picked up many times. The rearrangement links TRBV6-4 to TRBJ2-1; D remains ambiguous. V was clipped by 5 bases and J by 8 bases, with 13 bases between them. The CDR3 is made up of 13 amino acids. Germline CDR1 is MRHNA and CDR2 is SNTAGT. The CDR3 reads CASSPSPDDEQFF. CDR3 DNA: TGTGCCAGCAGTCCCTCACCGGACGATGAGCAGTTCTTC.

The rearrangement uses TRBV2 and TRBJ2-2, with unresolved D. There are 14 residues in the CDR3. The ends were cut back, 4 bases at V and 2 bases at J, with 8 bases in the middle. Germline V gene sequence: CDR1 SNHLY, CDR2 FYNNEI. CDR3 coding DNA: TGTGCCAGCAGTGCTCAGGCTAACACCGGGGAGCTGTTTTTT. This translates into CASSAQANTGELFF. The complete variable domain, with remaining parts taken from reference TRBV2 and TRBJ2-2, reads EPEVTQTPSHQVTQMGQEVILRCVPISNHLYFYWYRQILGQKVEFLVSFYNNEISEKSEIFDDQFSVERPDGSNFTLKIRSTKLEDSAMYFCASSAQANTGELFFGEGSRLTVL.

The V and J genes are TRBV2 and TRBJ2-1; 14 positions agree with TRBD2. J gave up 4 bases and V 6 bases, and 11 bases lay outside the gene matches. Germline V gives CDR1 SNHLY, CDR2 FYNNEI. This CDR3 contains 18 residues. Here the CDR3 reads CASSDGTSGSSTYNEQFF. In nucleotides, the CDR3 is TGTGCCAGCAGCGACGGGACTAGCGGGAGCTCTACTTACAATGAGCAGTTCTTC.

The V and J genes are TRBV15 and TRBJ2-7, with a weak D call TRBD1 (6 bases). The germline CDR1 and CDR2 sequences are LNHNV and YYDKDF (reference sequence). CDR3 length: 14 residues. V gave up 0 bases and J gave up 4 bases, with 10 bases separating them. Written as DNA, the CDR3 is TGTGCCACCAGCAGAGATCAGGGGCAGTACGAGCAGTACTTC. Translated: CATSRDQGQYEQYF.

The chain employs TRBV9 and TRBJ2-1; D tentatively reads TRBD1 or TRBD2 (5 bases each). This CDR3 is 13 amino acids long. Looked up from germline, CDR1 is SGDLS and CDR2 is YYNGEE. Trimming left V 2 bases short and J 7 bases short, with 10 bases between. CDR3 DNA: TGTGCCAGCAGCGTGACTGAGGGGAATGAGCAGTTCTTC. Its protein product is CASSVTEGNEQFF.

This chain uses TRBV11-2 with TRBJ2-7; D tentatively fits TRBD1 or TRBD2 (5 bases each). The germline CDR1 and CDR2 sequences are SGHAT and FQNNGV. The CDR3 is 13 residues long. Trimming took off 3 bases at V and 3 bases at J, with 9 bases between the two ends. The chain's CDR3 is CASSFGTDYEQYF. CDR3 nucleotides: TGTGCCAGCAGCTTTGGGACGGACTACGAGCAGTACTTC.

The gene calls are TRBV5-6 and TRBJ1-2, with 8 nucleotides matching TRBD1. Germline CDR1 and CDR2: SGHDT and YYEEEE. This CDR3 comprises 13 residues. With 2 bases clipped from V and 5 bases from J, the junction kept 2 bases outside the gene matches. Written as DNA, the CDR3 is TGTGCCAGCAGCTTCCGACAGGGGTATGGCTACACCTTC. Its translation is CASSFRQGYGYTF.

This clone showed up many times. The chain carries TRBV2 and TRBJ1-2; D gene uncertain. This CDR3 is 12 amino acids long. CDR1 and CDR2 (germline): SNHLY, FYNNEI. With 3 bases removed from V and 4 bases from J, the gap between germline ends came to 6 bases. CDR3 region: CASSEAGYGYTF. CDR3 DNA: TGTGCCAGCAGTGAGGCAGGCTATGGCTACACCTTC.

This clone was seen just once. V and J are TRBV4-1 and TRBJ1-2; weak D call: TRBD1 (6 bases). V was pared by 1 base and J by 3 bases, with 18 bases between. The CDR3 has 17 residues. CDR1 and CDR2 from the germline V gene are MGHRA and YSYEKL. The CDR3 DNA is TGCGCCAGCAGCCAAGTAACGGGGGGCGCGGGATACTATGGCTACACCTTC. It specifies CASSQVTGGAGYYGYTF.

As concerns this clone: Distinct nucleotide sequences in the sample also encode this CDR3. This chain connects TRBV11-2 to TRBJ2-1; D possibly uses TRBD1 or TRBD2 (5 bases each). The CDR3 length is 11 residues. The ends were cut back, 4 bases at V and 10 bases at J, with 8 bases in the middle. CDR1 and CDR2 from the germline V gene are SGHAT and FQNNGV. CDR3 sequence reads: CASSSGPEQFF. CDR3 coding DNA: TGTGCCAGCAGCTCGGGACCGGAGCAGTTCTTC.

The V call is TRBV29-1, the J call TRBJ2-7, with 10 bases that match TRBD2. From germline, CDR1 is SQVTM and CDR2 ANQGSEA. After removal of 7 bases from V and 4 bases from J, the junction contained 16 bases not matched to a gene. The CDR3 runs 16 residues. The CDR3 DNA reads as TGCAGCGCTCTGGCGGGCCTAGCGGGAGTTAAGTACGAGCAGTACTTC. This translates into CSALAGLAGVKYEQYF.

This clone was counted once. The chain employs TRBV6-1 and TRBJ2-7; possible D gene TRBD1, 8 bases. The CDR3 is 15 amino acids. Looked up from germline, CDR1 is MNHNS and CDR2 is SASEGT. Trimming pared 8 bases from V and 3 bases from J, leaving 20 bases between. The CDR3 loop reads CASETGGTGDYEQYF. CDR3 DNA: TGTGCCAGCGAAACCGGGGGGACAGGAGACTACGAGCAGTACTTC.

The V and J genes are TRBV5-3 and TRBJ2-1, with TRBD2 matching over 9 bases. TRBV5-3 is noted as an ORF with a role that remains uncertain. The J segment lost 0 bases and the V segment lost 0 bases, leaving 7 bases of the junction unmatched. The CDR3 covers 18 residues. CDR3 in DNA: TGTGCCAGAAGCTTGGCCCCTTCTAGCGGGACCTCCTACAATGAGCAGTTCTTC. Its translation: CARSLAPSSGTSYNEQFF.

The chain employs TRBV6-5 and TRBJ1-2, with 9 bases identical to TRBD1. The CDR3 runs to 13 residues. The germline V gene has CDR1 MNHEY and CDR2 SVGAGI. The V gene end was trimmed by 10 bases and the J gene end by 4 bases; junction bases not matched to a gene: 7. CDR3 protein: CATGTGPPYGYTF. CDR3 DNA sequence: TGTGCCACCGGGACAGGGCCTCCCTATGGCTACACCTTC.

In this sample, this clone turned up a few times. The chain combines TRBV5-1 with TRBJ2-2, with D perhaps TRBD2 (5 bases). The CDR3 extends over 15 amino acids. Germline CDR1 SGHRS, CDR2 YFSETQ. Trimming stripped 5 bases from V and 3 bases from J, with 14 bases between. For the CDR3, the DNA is TGCGCCAGCAGTCTCACGGCGGGTGACACCGGGGAGCTGTTTTTT. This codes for CASSLTAGDTGELFF.

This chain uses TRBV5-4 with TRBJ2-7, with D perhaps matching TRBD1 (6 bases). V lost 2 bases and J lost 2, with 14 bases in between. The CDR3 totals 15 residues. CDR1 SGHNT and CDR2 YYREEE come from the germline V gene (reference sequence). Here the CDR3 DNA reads TGTGCCAGCAGCTTTGACCCGGGACAACCCTACGAGCAGTACTTC. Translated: CASSFDPGQPYEQYF.